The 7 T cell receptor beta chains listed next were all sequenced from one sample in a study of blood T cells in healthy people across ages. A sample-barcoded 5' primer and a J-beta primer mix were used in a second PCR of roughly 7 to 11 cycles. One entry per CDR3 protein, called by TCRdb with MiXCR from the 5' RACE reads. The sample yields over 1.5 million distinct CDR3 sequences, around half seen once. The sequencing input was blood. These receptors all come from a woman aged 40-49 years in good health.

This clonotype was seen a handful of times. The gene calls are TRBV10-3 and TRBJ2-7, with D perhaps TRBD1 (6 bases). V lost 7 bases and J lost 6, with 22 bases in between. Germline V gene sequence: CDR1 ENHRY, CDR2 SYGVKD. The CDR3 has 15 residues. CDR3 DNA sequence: TGTGCCATCAAAACAGGGCCCGAAAGTTTTGGCGAGCAGTACTTC. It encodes CAIKTGPESFGEQYF.

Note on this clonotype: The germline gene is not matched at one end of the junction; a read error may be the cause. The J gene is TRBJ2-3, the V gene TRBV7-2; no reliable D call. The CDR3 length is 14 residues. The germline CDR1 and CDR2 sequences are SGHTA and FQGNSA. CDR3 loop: CANSFQDYTDTQYF. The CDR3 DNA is TGTGCCAACAGCTTCCAGGATTACACAGATACGCAGTATTTT.

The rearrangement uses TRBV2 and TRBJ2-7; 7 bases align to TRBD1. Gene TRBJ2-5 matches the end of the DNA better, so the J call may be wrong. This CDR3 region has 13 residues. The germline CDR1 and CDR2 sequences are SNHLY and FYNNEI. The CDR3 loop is CASNGRGTQTQYF. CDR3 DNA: TGTGCCAGCAACGGCAGGGGGACACAGACCCAGTACTTC.

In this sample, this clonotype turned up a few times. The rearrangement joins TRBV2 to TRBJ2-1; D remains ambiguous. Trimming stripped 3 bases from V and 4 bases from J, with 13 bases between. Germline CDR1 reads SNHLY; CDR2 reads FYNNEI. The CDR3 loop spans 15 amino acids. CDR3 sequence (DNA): TGTGCCAGCAGTGACACCCCGAACGCTTACAATGAGCAGTTCTTC. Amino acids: CASSDTPNAYNEQFF.

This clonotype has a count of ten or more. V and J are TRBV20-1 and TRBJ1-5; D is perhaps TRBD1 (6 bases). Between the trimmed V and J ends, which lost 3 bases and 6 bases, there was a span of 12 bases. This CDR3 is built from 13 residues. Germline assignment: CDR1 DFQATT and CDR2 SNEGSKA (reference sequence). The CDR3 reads CSASNRESQPQHF. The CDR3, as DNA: TGCAGTGCTAGTAACAGGGAATCTCAGCCCCAGCATTTT.

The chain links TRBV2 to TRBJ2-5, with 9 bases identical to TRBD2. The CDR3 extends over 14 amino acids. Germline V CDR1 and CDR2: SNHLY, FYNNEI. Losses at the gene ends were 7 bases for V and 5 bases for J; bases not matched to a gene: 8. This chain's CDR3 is CASTLRGGYETQYF. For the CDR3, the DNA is TGTGCCAGCACCTTGCGGGGGGGCTATGAGACCCAGTACTTC. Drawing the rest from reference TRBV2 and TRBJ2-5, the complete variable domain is EPEVTQTPSHQVTQMGQEVILRCVPISNHLYFYWYRQILGQKVEFLVSFYNNEISEKSEIFDDQFSVERPDGSNFTLKIRSTKLEDSAMYFCASTLRGGYETQYFGPGTRLLVL.

This chain's CDR3 is CASCLNSRTYEQYF. DNA of the CDR3: TGTGCCAGCTGTCTAAACAGTAGAACCTACGAGCAGTACTTC. This rearrangement joins TRBV6-6 to TRBJ2-4; D ambiguous. The J call is doubtful: the DNA matches TRBJ2-7 better. CDR3 length: 14 amino acids. In germline, CDR1 is MNHNY, CDR2 SVGAGI (reference sequence).